The TCR beta chain under discussion was sequenced for a study of blood T cells in healthy people across ages (dated by TCRdb to the mid-2010s). Broadly, across the study: In model experiments, template switching captured about one uniquely barcoded TCR beta cDNA molecule for every two T cells. The study analyzed two additional independent replicas of 1 million unique cDNA reads from the same blood draw for two donors, one aged 18 to 30 and one aged 80 or older. The donors were split into four age groups: young (average about 16 years), middle-aged (around 37), aged (62) and long-lived (under 85). Age-related changes in TCR beta repertoire diversity were measured in the study by deep sequencing normalized with unique cDNA molecular identifiers. Donors of different ages were randomly distributed across sequencing lanes to avoid experimental bias.

Overall study results and their limits: Estimates of total diversity from one million sequenced T cells were regarded as lower bounds and underestimates. A strong correlation was found between observed TCR beta diversity and the percentage of naive T cells measured by flow cytometry. Compared with the aged group, more naive CD4+ T cells, fewer expanded clones and increased TCR diversity were shown by the long-lived group, suggesting age selection. Since profiling was done on bulk unsorted PBMCs, naive and antigen-experienced compartments could not be conclusively compared. Because the CMV infection status of the donors was unknown, age-related changes in expanded clonotypes may potentially have been confounded. Observed TCR beta diversity per million T cells fell roughly linearly with age, and a significant reduction was already apparent by age around 44.

Library prep was done by 5' RACE. Sequencer: Illumina HiSeq 2500. A second roughly 6 to 12 cycle PCR used a sample-barcoded 5' primer and a J-beta primer mix. A template-switch 5' adaptor carrying 12 random nucleotides introduced a unique molecular identifier onto each TCR beta cDNA molecule. Each sample yielded at least 2.5 million CDR3-containing paired-end reads. The Mint cDNA synthesis kit, primed by a TRBC-specific oligonucleotide, was used to synthesize first-strand cDNA from all RNA. Following uracil-DNA glycosylase treatment, all cDNA underwent a first 18-cycle PCR with the universal primers M1SS and BC2_uni_R. On the study's bioinformatics: For normalization, 1 million high-quality reads were randomly selected from each sample, with every read carrying a distinct molecular identifier. Instead of being binned into consensus sequences, reads that shared molecular identifiers were thrown out. CDR3 identification, clonotype clustering and error correction used MiTCR with a Q25 quality threshold and the strictest error-elimination algorithm. A nonparametric unseen species model with Euler transformation was used to estimate a lower bound on total TCR beta diversity. TCRdb ran its own pipeline on the public reads, namely fastp trimming at Q25 and MiXCR clone calling, and kept in-frame beta chains. Each entry merges the rows of one CDR3 protein and shows their most common DNA and genes. TCRdb, not the authors, supplied the V and J calls. A total of more than 1,400,000 distinct CDR3 sequences appear in this sample, 42% of them only once. 7% to 9.5% of the sample is in the top ten clones.

The donors were a few dozen Caucasian individuals from Russia, aged roughly 6 to 90 years, who were systemically healthy. Approximately 11 milliliters of peripheral blood were drawn from each donor into EDTA-treated Vacutainer tubes. Ficoll-Paque density-gradient centrifugation was used to isolate PBMCs, with at least 7 million per sample. Trizol reagent was used to extract total RNA from PBMCs, with at least 5 micrograms per sample. For every donor, flow cytometry on a PBMC aliquot measured the percentage of naive CD45RAhigh/CD27high T cells. From the germline V gene, CDR1 is MGHRA and CDR2 is YSYEKL. Its CDR3 holds 17 amino acids, cysteine through phenylalanine. Just CDR3 DNA is preserved here, 51 bases in frame from base 1. The V and J ends are trimmed by 0 bases and 0 bases, leaving 13 bases between them. Of note for this clonotype: Its specific antigen is unknown. Per-base qualities were not stored, and no clone one base away is much larger.

Sample: blood. The rearrangement joined TRBV4-1 to TRBJ2-3; TRBD2 might be the D gene, on 6 matching bases. The origin of this receptor is a woman between 18 and 29 years old in good health. The CDR3 protein is CASSQDGSGYSTDTQYF. Read as DNA, the sequence is TGCGCCAGCAGCCAAGACGGCAGCGGGTATAGCACAGATACGCAGTATTTT.